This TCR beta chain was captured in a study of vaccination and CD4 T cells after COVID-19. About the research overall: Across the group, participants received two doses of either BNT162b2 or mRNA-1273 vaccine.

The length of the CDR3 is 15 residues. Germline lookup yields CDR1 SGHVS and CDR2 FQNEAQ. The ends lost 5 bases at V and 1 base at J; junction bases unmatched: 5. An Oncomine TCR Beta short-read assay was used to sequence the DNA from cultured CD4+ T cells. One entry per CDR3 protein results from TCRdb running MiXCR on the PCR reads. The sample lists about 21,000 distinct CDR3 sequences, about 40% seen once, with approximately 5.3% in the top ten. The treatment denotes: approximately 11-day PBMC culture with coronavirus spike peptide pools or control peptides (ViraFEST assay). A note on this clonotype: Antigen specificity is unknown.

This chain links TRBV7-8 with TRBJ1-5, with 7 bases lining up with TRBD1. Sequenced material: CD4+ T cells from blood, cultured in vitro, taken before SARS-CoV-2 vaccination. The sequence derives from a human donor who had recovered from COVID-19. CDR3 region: CASSPRRGSNQPQHF. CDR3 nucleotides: TGTGCCAGCAGCCCGCGCAGGGGGAGCAATCAGCCCCAGCATTTT.